Described below is a single TCR beta chain sequence and its context. Its antigen is not known. Vbeta (60) and Jbeta (13) primers were used in the PCR. The table came from immunoSEQ multiplex PCR; TCRdb's copy has only in-frame clones and leaves some out. The sample contains about 120,000 clones, 75% to 90% of which appear only once. The sample comes from a study of cytomegalovirus exposure and HLA in healthy donors. The junction had 0 bases not matched to a gene; V was cut back by 2 bases and J by 4 bases. Germline V gene lookup returns CDR1 MNHEY and CDR2 SMNVEV (reference sequence). CDR3 length equals 13 residues. Study-wide results and caveats: Productive status was seen about 87% or about 30% of the time for most TCR beta V segments in an earlier analysis.

Specimen: PBMCs. This clonotype originated in a man in his thirties or forties in good health and CMV-seronegative. The chain combines TRBV27 with TRBJ2-3, with 7 bases lining up with TRBD1. DNA for the CDR3: TGTGCCAGCAGTTTAGGGACAGCAGATACGCAGTATTTT. Amino acids: CASSLGTADTQYF.